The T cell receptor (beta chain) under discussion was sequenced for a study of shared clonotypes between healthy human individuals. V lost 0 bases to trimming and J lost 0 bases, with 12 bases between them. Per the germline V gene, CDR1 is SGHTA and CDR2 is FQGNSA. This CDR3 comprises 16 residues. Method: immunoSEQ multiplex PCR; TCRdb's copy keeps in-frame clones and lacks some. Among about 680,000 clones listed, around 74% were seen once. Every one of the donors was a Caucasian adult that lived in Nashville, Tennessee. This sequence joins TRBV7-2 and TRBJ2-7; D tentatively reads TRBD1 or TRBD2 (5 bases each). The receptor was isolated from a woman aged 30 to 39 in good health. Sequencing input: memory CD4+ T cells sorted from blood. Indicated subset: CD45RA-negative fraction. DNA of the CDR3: TGTGCCAGCAGCTTAGCCGGGACCCAGAGCTCCTACGAGCAGTACTTC. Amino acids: CASSLAGTQSSYEQYF.